Below, 21 T cell receptor beta chains from the same sample are listed, as sequenced in a study of blood T cell repertoires in COVID-19. Assay: immunoSEQ multiplex PCR; the TCRdb copy retains only in-frame clones and omits some. Of about 140,000 clones listed, roughly four fifths are singletons. The sequencing input was peripheral blood. Receptors were obtained from a woman aged 50 to 65 with active or convalescent COVID-19.

The chain has TRBV6-5 and TRBJ2-2; 8 bases fit TRBD1. The CDR3 covers 15 residues. Per the germline V gene, CDR1 is MNHEY and CDR2 is SVGAGI. V dropped 5 bases and J dropped 1; count of bases not matched to a gene: 3. CDR3 nucleotide sequence: TGTGCCAGCAGTCGCGGGACAGGGAACACCGGGGAGCTGTTTTTT. Amino acids: CASSRGTGNTGELFF.

This chain uses TRBV25-1 with TRBJ2-3; D perhaps matches TRBD2 (6 bases). The CDR3 has 14 amino acids. V lost 5 bases and J lost 5, with 14 bases in between. CDR1 and CDR2 (germline): MGHDK, SYGVNS. The CDR3 loop is CASSPEGTRDTQYF. In nucleotides, the CDR3 is TGTGCCAGCAGTCCGGAGGGTACTAGAGATACGCAGTATTTT.

The J gene is TRBJ2-3, the V gene TRBV11-3, with no clear D. The germline V and J ends were trimmed by 4 bases and 7 bases, with 12 bases remaining between them. This CDR3 has 13 residues. Germline lookup yields CDR1 SGHNT and CDR2 YENEEA. The CDR3 region has the DNA TGTGCCAGCAGCTCGTCCTCCGGTTATACGCAGTATTTT. The encoded protein is CASSSSSGYTQYF.

This chain links TRBV7-2 with TRBJ1-2; D gene unclear. The ends were cut back, 4 bases at V and 7 bases at J, with 10 bases in the middle. Germline-derived CDR1 and CDR2 are SGHTA and FQGNSA. CDR3 length: 12 residues. CDR3 sequence reads: CASSSLISGYTF. As DNA, the CDR3 is TGTGCCAGCAGCTCCCTCATCAGTGGCTACACCTTC.

The V gene is TRBV30, the J gene TRBJ2-1; 9 bases align to TRBD2. Germline V lookup: CDR1 GTSNPN, CDR2 SVGIG (reference sequence). The CDR3 contains 16 residues. V was pared by 0 bases and J by 4 bases, with 7 bases of the junction left unmatched. The CDR3 DNA follows: TGTGCCTGGAGTGTACAAGCGGGGGGCCCTTACAATGAGCAGTTCTTC. It translates to CAWSVQAGGPYNEQFF. The whole variable domain, remainder taken from reference TRBV30 and TRBJ2-1, is SQTIHQWPATLVQPVGSPLSLECTVEGTSNPNLYWYRQAAGRGLQLLFYSVGIGQISSEVPQNLSASRPQDRQFILSSKKLLLSDSGFYLCAWSVQAGGPYNEQFFGPGTRLTVL.

V usage is TRBV19 and J usage is TRBJ1-1; D remains unclear. Trimming took off 1 base at V and 0 bases at J, with 9 bases between the two ends. Germline CDR1 is LNHDA and CDR2 is SQIVND (reference sequence). This CDR3 contains 15 residues. This CDR3 is CASSIAEGVNTEAFF. CDR3 in DNA: TGTGCCAGTAGTATAGCTGAGGGTGTGAACACTGAAGCTTTCTTT. Together with reference TRBV19 and TRBJ1-1, the CDR3 gives the full variable domain: DGGITQSPKYLFRKEGQNVTLSCEQNLNHDAMYWYRQDPGQGLRLIYYSQIVNDFQKGDIAEGYSVSREKKESFPLTVTSAQKNPTAFYLCASSIAEGVNTEAFFGQGTRLTVV.

The chain combines TRBV18 with TRBJ2-1; 13 bases fit TRBD2. This CDR3 is 15 amino acids long. The V and J ends lost 2 bases and 8 bases, in that order; junction bases with no gene match: 3. CDR1 and CDR2 from the germline V gene are KGHSH and LQKENI. The CDR3 region is CASSPGTSGVDEQFF. Here the CDR3 DNA reads TGTGCCAGCTCACCAGGGACTAGCGGGGTAGATGAGCAGTTCTTC.

This rearrangement joins TRBV19 to TRBJ1-4, with TRBD1 as a possible D gene (6 bases). The V gene lost 9 bases and the J gene lost 0 bases, with 11 bases spanning the gap. The CDR3 is 14 amino acids. CDR1 and CDR2 from the germline V gene are LNHDA and SQIVND (reference sequence). For the CDR3, the DNA is TGTGCCAGCGGGGGGCCAGCAACTAATGAAAAACTGTTTTTT. It codes for CASGGPATNEKLFF.

The gene calls are TRBV12-3 or TRBV12-4 and TRBJ2-3; D unresolved. CDR3 length: 12 residues. V lost 5 bases, J lost 10 bases, and 13 bases lay in between. The CDR3 nucleotides are TGTGCCAGCAGTGGAAACGAGGTATCGCAGTATTTT. Translated: CASSGNEVSQYF.

This clone was observed once. V usage is TRBV7-2 and J usage is TRBJ1-2, with 8 bases fitting TRBD1. V gave up 4 bases and J gave up 4 bases; unmatched junction bases: 14. This CDR3 comprises 17 residues. Germline V CDR1 and CDR2: SGHTA, FQGNSA. The CDR3 DNA is TGTGCCAGCAGCTCCGAACTAGGACAGGGTAGCCGCTATGGCTACACCTTC. Protein: CASSSELGQGSRYGYTF.

In its sample, this clone was seen once. The chain carries TRBV3-1 (or the pseudogene TRBV3-2) and TRBJ1-1; 8 bases fit TRBD1. V lost 3 bases and J lost 4; bases outside the gene matches: 4. The CDR3 loop spans 14 amino acids. Looked up from germline, CDR1 is LGHDT and CDR2 is YNNKEL (reference sequence). The CDR3 bases are TGTGCCAGCAGCCAGGACAGGGAGGGCACTGAAGCTTTCTTT. Translated, it gives CASSQDREGTEAFF.

This sequence joins TRBV11-2 and TRBJ2-7; tentative D call: TRBD2 (5 bases). CDR3 length: 14 amino acids. Germline-derived CDR1 and CDR2 are SGHAT and FQNNGV. With 3 bases removed from V and 3 bases from J, the gap between germline ends came to 12 bases. DNA of the CDR3: TGTGCCAGCAGCTTCGGACTGAGGGACTACGAGCAGTACTTC. It is translated as CASSFGLRDYEQYF.

There are many counts of this clone. The chain combines TRBV7-2 with TRBJ1-2, with D uncertain. The CDR3 consists of 14 residues. Trimming stripped 7 bases from V and 1 base from J, with 13 bases between. Germline-derived CDR1 and CDR2 are SGHTA and FQGNSA. This chain's CDR3 is CASNPRHSNYGYTF. CDR3 coding DNA: TGTGCCAGCAACCCACGACACAGTAACTATGGCTACACCTTC.

The genes are TRBV20-1 and TRBJ2-3; D uncertain. The CDR3 covers 11 residues. The V gene lost 5 bases and the J gene lost 4 bases, with 7 bases spanning the gap. Per germline, CDR1 DFQATT and CDR2 SNEGSKA (reference sequence). CDR3 protein: CSALSADTQYF. The CDR3 coding sequence is TGCAGTGCTCTGAGTGCAGATACGCAGTATTTT.

This clone was observed at least ten times. The chain is built from TRBV18 and TRBJ2-4; 9 bases are shared with TRBD1. Germline V lookup: CDR1 KGHSH, CDR2 LQKENI. V shed 3 bases, J shed 3 bases, and the junction held 12 bases outside the gene matches. The CDR3 loop spans 18 amino acids. CDR3 in DNA: TGTGCCAGCTCACCGGACAGGGGTGGAGAAGTTGACAAAAACATTCAGTACTTC. Its protein product is CASSPDRGGEVDKNIQYF.

CDR3 sequence reads: CASSFLGGRYNSPLHF. The CDR3 DNA reads as TGTGCCAGCAGTTTCCTAGGGGGACGGTATAATTCACCCCTCCACTTT. This chain links TRBV27 with TRBJ1-6, with D perhaps matching TRBD1 (6 bases). There are 16 residues in the CDR3. Trimming took 3 bases from V and 4 from J, leaving 13 bases between them. CDR1 and CDR2 (germline): MNHEY, SMNVEV (reference sequence).

The chain joins TRBV7-2 to TRBJ2-1; 9 positions match TRBD2. Germline values: CDR1 SGHTA, CDR2 FQGNSA. The CDR3 totals 16 residues. J gave up 2 bases and V 4 bases, and 6 bases lay outside the gene matches. The CDR3 DNA reads TGTGCCAGCAGCTGGAGTAGCGGGGGAGCCTACAATGAGCAGTTCTTC. This gives the protein CASSWSSGGAYNEQFF.

This clone occurred a few times. The chain recombines TRBV2 with TRBJ2-1; 12 bases are a match to TRBD2. CDR3 length equals 15 residues. J was trimmed by 9 bases and V by 10 bases; bases with no gene match: 13. CDR1 and CDR2 (germline): SNHLY, FYNNEI. The CDR3 sequence: CATKALAGGPGEQFF. The CDR3 bases are TGTGCCACCAAAGCGCTAGCGGGGGGGCCAGGTGAGCAGTTCTTC.

This chain links TRBV6-5 with TRBJ2-3, with 8 positions matching TRBD1. The CDR3 runs to 14 residues. The V gene's germline CDR1 is MNHEY and CDR2 SVGAGI. Trimming at V came to 5 bases and at J to 8 bases, leaving 9 bases not matched to a gene. CDR3 in DNA: TGTGCCAGCAGTCGACAGGGGCCATACGGTACGCAGTATTTT. This codes for CASSRQGPYGTQYF.

The chain carries TRBV2 and TRBJ2-7, with TRBD2 matching 7 bases. This CDR3 spans 14 amino acids. Looked up from germline, CDR1 is SNHLY and CDR2 is FYNNEI. Germline trimming cut 5 bases from V and 4 bases from J; bases unmatched to any gene: 8. The DNA for the CDR3 is TGTGCCAGCAGTCTAGGGCGGGAGCGATACGAGCAGTACTTC. The encoded protein is CASSLGRERYEQYF.

The CDR3 sequence: CASSLGRQETQYF. The CDR3 region has the DNA TGTGCCAGCAGCTTGGGGAGGCAAGAGACCCAGTACTTC. The chain recombines TRBV5-4 with TRBJ2-5; a weak D match, TRBD2 (5 bases). The CDR3 is 13 residues long. V was cut by 0 bases and J by 2 bases, with 5 bases left in between. Looked up from germline, CDR1 is SGHNT and CDR2 is YYREEE (reference sequence).